This TCR beta chain was profiled in a study of T cells in Graves' hyperthyroidism and ophthalmopathy. After removal of 4 bases from V and 6 bases from J, the junction contained 3 bases not matched to a gene. This CDR3 spans 14 amino acids. Germline V gene sequence: CDR1 SNHLY, CDR2 FYNNEI. Hyperthyroidism patients were newly diagnosed, had disease duration under 2 months, and were aged 18 to 65 years. Uncontrolled infection, other autoimmune disease, pregnancy and lactation each barred patients from inclusion. It was RNA transcripts that yielded the amplified TCR beta CDR3 regions. First-round RT-PCR of the TCR CDR3 relied on the HTBI primer set. Each CDR3 protein is one row after TCRdb ran MiXCR on the multiplex PCR reads. The sample consists of 730,000 or so distinct CDR3 sequences, around a sixth of them appearing once.

The specimen was blood. This TCR came from a woman aged 50 to 65 with Graves' hyperthyroidism that later progressed to Graves' ophthalmopathy. The chain recombines TRBV2 with TRBJ1-5; 10 positions match TRBD1. The CDR3 DNA follows: TGTGCCAGCAGTGGGACAGGGGGGAGTCAGCCCCAGCATTTT. This codes for CASSGTGGSQPQHF.